One and the same sample provided the 4 T cell receptor beta chains below, sequenced in a study of cytomegalovirus exposure and HLA in healthy donors. Primers: 60 Vbeta forward and 13 Jbeta reverse. Libraries were prepared by immunoSEQ multiplex PCR; TCRdb keeps only in-frame clonotypes and omits some of them. The sample includes 80,000 or so clones, more than 55% of them seen just once. The source material was PBMCs. Receptors originate from a man aged 55 to 70 in good health and CMV-seropositive.

The rearrangement links TRBV28 to TRBJ2-1; D gene unclear. V shed 2 bases and J shed 7 bases, with 3 bases lying between them. Germline V CDR1 and CDR2: MDHEN, SYDVKM. The CDR3 extends over 11 amino acids. This CDR3 is CASSLENEQFF. The CDR3 DNA follows: TGTGCCAGCAGTTTAGAGAATGAGCAGTTCTTC.

This chain links TRBV6-5 with TRBJ2-3, with 7 bases identical to TRBD1. The CDR3 length is 16 residues. Germline assignment: CDR1 MNHEY and CDR2 SVGAGI. V shed 0 bases, J shed 5 bases, and the junction held 8 bases outside the gene matches. Here the CDR3 reads CASSYSVTGWRDTQYF. CDR3 DNA: TGTGCCAGCAGTTACTCTGTGACAGGGTGGAGAGATACGCAGTATTTT.

The chain uses TRBV6-5 and TRBJ2-7; the D gene is possibly TRBD2 (5 bases). This CDR3 region has 15 residues. The V gene's germline CDR1 is MNHEY and CDR2 SVGAGI. With 0 bases removed from V and 4 bases from J, the gap between germline ends came to 13 bases. The CDR3 region is CASSYSKAGGYEQYF. The CDR3 nucleotides are TGTGCCAGCAGTTACTCGAAGGCGGGCGGTTACGAGCAGTACTTC.

The rearrangement links TRBV9 to TRBJ1-6; TRBD1 aligns across 7 bases. Trimming took 4 bases from V and 8 from J; bases not matched to a gene: 6. Germline V gene data show CDR1 as SGDLS and CDR2 as YYNGEE. The CDR3 is made up of 14 amino acids. The DNA for the CDR3 is TGTGCCAGCAGCTCATACGGACAGGATTCACCCCTCCACTTT. Translating gives CASSSYGQDSPLHF.